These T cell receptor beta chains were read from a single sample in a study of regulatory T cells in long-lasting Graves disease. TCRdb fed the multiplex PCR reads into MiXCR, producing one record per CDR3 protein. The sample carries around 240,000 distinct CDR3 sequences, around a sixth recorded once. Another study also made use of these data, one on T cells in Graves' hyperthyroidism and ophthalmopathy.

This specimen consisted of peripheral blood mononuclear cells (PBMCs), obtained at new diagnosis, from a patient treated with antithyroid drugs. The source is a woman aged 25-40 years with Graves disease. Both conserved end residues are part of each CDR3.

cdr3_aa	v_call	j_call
CASSSWTEINEKLFF	TRBV7-9	TRBJ1-4
CASNRVNSNQPQHF	TRBV19	TRBJ1-5
CASSYSRGGASFGEQYF	TRBV6-5	TRBJ2-7
CSARAEHYSNQPQHF	TRBV20-1	TRBJ1-5
CASSFHSPLHF	TRBV12-3/TRBV12-4	TRBJ1-6
CASSLLGGGNTEAFF	TRBV7-2	TRBJ1-1
CASSETQGYSNQPQHF	TRBV2	TRBJ1-5
CASSELGIDNYGYTF	TRBV6-1	TRBJ1-2
CASSTQGSATNEKLFF	TRBV7-9	TRBJ1-4
CASSPQDRDYQPQHF	TRBV6-1	TRBJ1-5
CSVGLTGHYGYTF	TRBV29-1	TRBJ1-2
CSARDRELYEQYF	TRBV20-1	TRBJ2-7
CASSVDLRDRGDEQFF	TRBV9	TRBJ2-1
CASSSAGPNTGELFF	TRBV18	TRBJ2-2
CASSRLAGRNAGEQYF	TRBV10-2	TRBJ2-7
CASDPDRSTDTQYF	TRBV2	TRBJ2-3
CASSYETGANTEAFF	TRBV7-2	TRBJ1-1
CASSGASRRGELFF	TRBV5-1	TRBJ2-2
CASNDRYRGDQETQYF	TRBV19	NA
CASSLRDRNSYEQYF	TRBV5-1	TRBJ2-7
CASSLEGRVGGNTIYF	TRBV7-6	TRBJ1-3
CANSKGGYNQPQHF	TRBV27	TRBJ1-5
CASINEGDEQFF	TRBV5-1	TRBJ2-1
CASRRGQGASGYTF	TRBV12-3/TRBV12-4	TRBJ1-2
CSASFGGRSVYGYTF	TRBV20-1	TRBJ1-2
CASSPQDRYNEKLFF	TRBV27	TRBJ1-4
CASSIRGQLGYTF	TRBV19	TRBJ1-2
CASSFGQGNIQYF	TRBV5-8	TRBJ2-4
CASSLRGLSRETQYF	TRBV5-1	TRBJ2-5
CASSIGGYGQPQHF	TRBV19	TRBJ1-5
CASSQDWGEQYF	TRBV3-1	TRBJ2-7
CASSLFNEQFF	TRBV12-3/TRBV12-4	TRBJ2-1
CASSMRGPREQYF	TRBV19	TRBJ2-7
CASKKRKSANTGELFF	TRBV28	TRBJ2-2
CASSISGGYTDTQYF	TRBV13	TRBJ2-3
CASIAPGAGGYTF	TRBV2	TRBJ1-2
CASSLLGGSGSPLHF	TRBV27	TRBJ1-6
CASSVQGRAGPQHF	TRBV6-1	TRBJ1-5
CASSLRRSGGEQYF	TRBV12-3/TRBV12-4	TRBJ2-7
CASSPQGRPMAFF	TRBV3-1	TRBJ1-1
CASSPTSHEQFF	TRBV7-2	TRBJ2-1
CASSLVFRGRVGYTF	TRBV7-2	TRBJ1-2
CATSRELGTGELFF	TRBV15	TRBJ2-2
CASSRTGTSHNEQFF	TRBV12-3/TRBV12-4	TRBJ2-1
CASSDSGREAYEQYF	TRBV12-3/TRBV12-4	TRBJ2-7
CASSPQRRTGELFF	TRBV6-1	TRBJ2-2
CASSLEGGPVGTQYF	TRBV5-4	TRBJ2-3
CASVASGVEGYGYTF	TRBV2	TRBJ1-2
CASSLGRRGTYNEQFF	TRBV5-4	TRBJ2-1
CASSLGAKLEKLFF	TRBV12-3/TRBV12-4	TRBJ1-4
CASSLVSGAEQYF	TRBV12-3/TRBV12-4	TRBJ2-7
CSARDRATNEKLFF	TRBV20-1	TRBJ1-4
CSASPPVGSDEQYF	TRBV20-1	TRBJ2-7
CASSYTPGTWGRGYTF	TRBV6-2/TRBV6-3	TRBJ1-2
CASSLELSGTGEAEAFF	TRBV5-1	TRBJ1-1
CASSQDGGPIGYGYTF	TRBV3-1	TRBJ1-2
CASSYGRGGNTDTQYF	TRBV6-5	TRBJ2-3
CASREQHNYGYTF	TRBV5-1	TRBJ1-2
CATSRDRGGSYEQYF	TRBV15	TRBJ2-7
CASSQWGSGANVLTF	TRBV11-2	TRBJ2-6